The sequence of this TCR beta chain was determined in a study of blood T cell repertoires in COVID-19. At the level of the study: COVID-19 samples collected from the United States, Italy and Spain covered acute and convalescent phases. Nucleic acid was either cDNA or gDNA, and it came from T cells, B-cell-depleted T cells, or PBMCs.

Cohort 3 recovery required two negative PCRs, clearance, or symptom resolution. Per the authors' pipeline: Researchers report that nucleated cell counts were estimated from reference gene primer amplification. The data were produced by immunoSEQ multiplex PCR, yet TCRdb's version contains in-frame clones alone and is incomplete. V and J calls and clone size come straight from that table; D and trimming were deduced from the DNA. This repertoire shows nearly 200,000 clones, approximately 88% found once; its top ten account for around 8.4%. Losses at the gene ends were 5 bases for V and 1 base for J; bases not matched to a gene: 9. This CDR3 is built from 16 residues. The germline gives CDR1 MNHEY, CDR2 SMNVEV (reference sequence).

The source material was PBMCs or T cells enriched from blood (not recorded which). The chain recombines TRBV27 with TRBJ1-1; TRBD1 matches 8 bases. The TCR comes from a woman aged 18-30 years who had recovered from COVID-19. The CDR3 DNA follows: TGTGCCAGCAGTCCGTTGACAGGGGTCAAGAACACTGAAGCTTTCTTT. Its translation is CASSPLTGVKNTEAFF.